The rows below give T cell receptor beta chains drawn from one sample of a study of Tregs in tolerant kidney transplant recipients. Clones were read by immunoSEQ multiplex PCR, and TCRdb kept only the in-frame ones, dropping some. The repertoire consists of around 98,000 clones, with roughly 93% occurring once and the leading ten covering about 0.45%. The sample here was CD4+ T cells from blood, taken before the transplant. These receptors all come from a human donor who received a combined kidney and bone marrow transplant. The CDR3 runs from the conserved cysteine through the conserved F or W. Each record gives: J gene, V gene, clone size, D gene, CDR3 DNA, CDR3 protein. The D gene is left open where the match is weak. Clone size, where shown, is once, few, many, or a class for clones that have expanded.

>TRBJ1-3|TRBV27|.|.
TGTGCCAGCAGTCCCATCGACAGACCTGGCTCTGGAAACACCATATATTTT
CASSPIDRPGSGNTIYF
>TRBJ2-7|TRBV5-1|.|.
TGCGCCAGCAGCTTGGTGACAGCCTACGAGCAGTACTTC
CASSLVTAYEQYF
>TRBJ1-2|TRBV7-9|.|.
TGTGCCAGCAGCCCGCAGGGCACCAACTATGGCTACACCTTC
CASSPQGTNYGYTF
>TRBJ2-1|TRBV5-1|.|TRBD2
TGCGCCAGCAGCTCTAGTACCCCTCGACTAGCGGGAGACCATGAGCAGTTCTTC
CASSSSTPRLAGDHEQFF
>TRBJ1-6|TRBV9|.|TRBD1
TGTGCCAGCAGCTTTACAGGGGGCGCTCCGGATTCACCCCTCCACTTT
CASSFTGGAPDSPLHF
>TRBJ1-3|TRBV19|.|.
TGTGCCAGTAGTATAGTGGGGGGGACGGCGGCTGGAAACACCATATATTTT
CASSIVGGTAAGNTIYF
>TRBJ1-2|TRBV25-1|.|TRBD1
TGTGCCAGCAGTGAATCGGACAGGGGGAATGGCTACACCTTC
CASSESDRGNGYTF
>TRBJ1-5|TRBV7-2|.|.
TGTGCCAGCAGCTTAGAAGGGGCCTATAGCAATCAGCCCCAGCATTTT
CASSLEGAYSNQPQHF
>TRBJ1-2|TRBV6-5|.|.
TGTGCCAGCAGTTTGGGTGGGAGACCTAACTATGGCTACACCTTC
CASSLGGRPNYGYTF
>TRBJ2-1|TRBV14|.|.
TGTGCCAGCAGCCAAGGGACTTCTAATGAGCAGTTCTTC
CASSQGTSNEQFF
>TRBJ2-2|TRBV28|.|TRBD2
TGTGCCAGCAGTTTAATAGCGGGGGGGCTTTTGACCACCGGGGAGCTGTTTTTT
CASSLIAGGLLTTGELFF
>TRBJ2-3|TRBV11-2|.|TRBD2
TGTGCCAGCAGCTTATGGGTTCAGCGGGGCTCTCCTAGCACAGATACGCAGTATTTT
CASSLWVQRGSPSTDTQYF
>TRBJ1-2|TRBV19|.|TRBD1
TGTGCCAGTAGTACCCACGGACAGGGCGGTGGCTACACCTTC
CASSTHGQGGGYTF
>TRBJ2-7|TRBV7-3|.|TRBD2
TGTGCCAGCAGCTTAACGAGGCATACCGGGACTAGATTCGACGAGCAGTACTTC
CASSLTRHTGTRFDEQYF
>TRBJ2-3|TRBV5-6|.|TRBD2
TGTGCCAGCGAGTACCAGGGACTAGCTTACACAGATACGCAGTATTTT
CASEYQGLAYTDTQYF
>TRBJ1-1|TRBV6-1|.|.
TGTGCCAGCAGTGAATGGACAGAATACGAAGCTTTCTTT
CASSEWTEYEAFF
>TRBJ2-7|TRBV9|.|.
TGTGCCAGCAGCGTAGGAAGTGGGACTGTTCCCTACGAGCAGTACTTC
CASSVGSGTVPYEQYF
>TRBJ1-4|TRBV9|once|.
TGTGCCAGCAGCGTAGTGGGCAGGCCTGAAAAACTGTTTTTT
CASSVVGRPEKLFF
>TRBJ1-5|TRBV30|.|.
TGTGCCTGGAGTGGATCGAGCTTCAATCAGCCCCAGCATTTT
CAWSGSSFNQPQHF
>TRBJ2-1|TRBV5-1|.|.
TGCGCCAGCAGCTTGGGTTCCGACAATGAGCAGTTCTTC
CASSLGSDNEQFF
>TRBJ2-3|TRBV7-2|.|TRBD2
TGTGCCAGCAGCTTACGGCTAGCGGGAGGTTCAGATACGCAGTATTTT
CASSLRLAGGSDTQYF
>TRBJ1-2|TRBV28|.|TRBD1
TGTGCCAGCACCTCGGGACAGGGGGCATATGGCTACACCTTC
CASTSGQGAYGYTF
>TRBJ2-3|TRBV6-5|.|.
TGTGCCAGCAGTTACTCTGGAGGTACGCAGTATTTT
CASSYSGGTQYF
>TRBJ2-1|TRBV5-1|.|.
TGCGCCAGCAGCTTGCAGGGGAACAATGAGCAGTTCTTC
CASSLQGNNEQFF
>TRBJ2-5|TRBV5-4|.|TRBD2
TGTGCCAGCAGCTTCAGGACTAGCGGGAGTGAGCAAGAGACCCAGTACTTC
CASSFRTSGSEQETQYF
>TRBJ1-1|TRBV7-2|once|TRBD1
TGTGCCAGCAGCTTATACGGGACAGGGTTGGGAAACACTGAAGCTTTCTTT
CASSLYGTGLGNTEAFF
>TRBJ1-3|TRBV9|.|.
TGTGCCAGCAGCCCGCTTTGGACAGCCAGCTCTGGAAACACCATATATTTT
CASSPLWTASSGNTIYF
>TRBJ1-3|TRBV19|few|.
TGTGCCAGTAGTGGGTGGGGGCCTGGAAACACCATATATTTT
CASSGWGPGNTIYF
>TRBJ1-2|TRBV19|once|.
TGTGCCAGTAGTATAGATCGTAGGACAGGCTACACCTTC
CASSIDRRTGYTF
>TRBJ2-3|TRBV5-4|.|.
TGTGCCAGCAGCTCAGGAAGGGACTTCACAGATACGCAGTATTTT
CASSSGRDFTDTQYF
>TRBJ2-7|TRBV19|.|TRBD1
TGTGCCAGTAGTTCCGGGACAGGGGGCAACGAGCAGTACTTC
CASSSGTGGNEQYF
>TRBJ1-2|TRBV19|.|TRBD1
TGTGCCAGTCAACGACAGGGAGGATACACCTTC
CASQRQGGYTF
>TRBJ1-6|TRBV5-4|.|.
TGTGCCAGCAGCTTGACAGGAAACAATTCACCCCTCCACTTT
CASSLTGNNSPLHF
>TRBJ2-1|TRBV4-2|.|.
TGTGCCAGCAGCCAAGTGGGGAGCTCCTACAATGAGCAGTTCTTC
CASSQVGSSYNEQFF
>TRBJ1-2|TRBV5-6|.|TRBD1
TGTGCCAGCAGCTTGACCCCCCTGGCGAGACAGGGGGCGCATGGCTACACCTTC
CASSLTPLARQGAHGYTF
>TRBJ1-2|TRBV5-6|.|.
TGTGCCAGCAGCTTACCGGGGAATTACTATGGCTACACCTTC
CASSLPGNYYGYTF
>TRBJ2-7|TRBV11-2|.|.
TGTGCCAGCAGCCCACCCGGGACAAGGGGATACGAGCAGTACTTC
CASSPPGTRGYEQYF